The rows below give T cell receptor beta chains drawn from one sample of a study of shared clonotypes between healthy human individuals. Measured with immunoSEQ multiplex PCR; TCRdb has only the in-frame clones, and not every one. Among approximately 98,000 clones listed, 55% to 70% were seen once. The sample consisted of memory CD8+ T cells sorted from blood. These receptors were collected from a woman between 25 and 40 years old in good health. Both conserved end residues are trimmed from each CDR3. Clone size appears in some rows only: once, few, many, or a class for an expanded clone.

V	J	size	CDR3
TRBV28	TRBJ1-1	.	ASGPTVNTEAF
TRBV19	TRBJ2-7	.	ASSIRFSYEQY
TRBV2	TRBJ1-2	once	ASRQGGTYGYT
TRBV7-9	TRBJ1-1	few	ASSPRTGAGNTEAF
TRBV19	TRBJ2-3	.	ASSHGRESDTQY
TRBV27	TRBJ2-2	.	ASSLISGRGGTGELF
TRBV6-4	TRBJ2-1	few	ASSHEADSYNEQF
TRBV7-8	TRBJ2-5	.	ASSFRLAVQETQY
TRBV2	TRBJ2-7	.	ASSGLAGRGWKTPGGVRGEQY
TRBV28	TRBJ1-1	.	ASRTGGIYTEAF
TRBV28	TRBJ1-2	.	ASTSLRPGGRIYGYT
TRBV6-6	TRBJ1-5	.	ASSPGRVNQPQH
TRBV30	TRBJ2-1	.	AWSPLGDEQF
TRBV7-2	TRBJ2-1	.	ASSLFQREGSPYNEQF
TRBV7-9	TRBJ2-7	.	ASSVGRESSYEQY
TRBV12-5	TRBJ2-3	.	ASGLDSGSRTDTQY
TRBV4-1	TRBJ2-7	.	ASSQTKVGRQGGSYEQY
TRBV7-6	TRBJ1-1	.	ASSRDKNTEAF
TRBV19	TRBJ1-4	.	ASSMVGANEKLF
TRBV4-2	TRBJ2-7	once	ASSHHPEGSGGAHEQY
TRBV5-1	TRBJ1-3	.	ASSLGSGNTIY
TRBV7-9	TRBJ1-4	.	ASSLASGNEKLF
TRBV4-1	TRBJ2-3	.	ASSQRAFTAGAPDTQY
TRBV16	TRBJ2-1	.	ASSQSTGDPYNEQF
TRBV6-4	TRBJ2-2	many	ASSVGQGDTGELF
TRBV21-1	TRBJ2-3	.	ASSDSGVTDTQY
TRBV21-1	TRBJ1-1	.	ASSEQNTEAF
TRBV13	TRBJ2-3	.	ASSLAGENTDTQY
TRBV27	TRBJ2-1	.	ASSGTSGVGEQF
TRBV10-3	TRBJ1-1	.	AINSNPTEAF
TRBV10-3	TRBJ2-5	few	AISVSGRSQETQY
TRBV18	TRBJ2-5	once	ASSPGHMETQY
TRBV19	TRBJ2-7	.	ASSLGHATEQY
TRBV19	TRBJ1-2	.	ASSNGQPMMSGYT
TRBV5-1	TRBJ2-7	once	ASSRHDSGSYEQY
TRBV6-6	TRBJ2-3	.	ASSYAGAVDTQY
TRBV27	TRBJ2-2	.	ASSLSVTSGDTGELF
TRBV29-1	TRBJ1-2	many	SVGIGTGIYGYT
TRBV30	TRBJ1-1	.	AWSRGLDTEAF
TRBV21-1	TRBJ2-7	.	AKKRGGVFKY
TRBV4-1	.	few	ASSQVLAGSNYEQY
TRBV27	TRBJ1-1	.	ASSSRGHVNTEVF
TRBV9	TRBJ2-1	.	ASSVRRDGEQF
TRBV6-1	TRBJ1-4	.	ASSGGQGNGNEKLF
TRBV7-2	TRBJ2-5	.	ASSLGSGSVGETQY
TRBV6-1	TRBJ2-2	once	ASRGTGWNTGELF
TRBV9	TRBJ2-5	.	ASSVQDSEETQY
TRBV4-1	TRBJ1-2	once	TSSQSTRTSNYGYT
TRBV11-2	TRBJ1-1	.	ASSLGGANVAF
TRBV28	TRBJ2-3	.	ASSLVDSYTDTQY
TRBV27	TRBJ1-1	.	ASNLIAKGAFGEAF
TRBV2	TRBJ2-7	few	ASSVTGVEQY
TRBV6-1	TRBJ2-1	.	ASSDWGSHYNEQF
TRBV9	TRBJ1-1	few	ASSVVEVGENTEAF